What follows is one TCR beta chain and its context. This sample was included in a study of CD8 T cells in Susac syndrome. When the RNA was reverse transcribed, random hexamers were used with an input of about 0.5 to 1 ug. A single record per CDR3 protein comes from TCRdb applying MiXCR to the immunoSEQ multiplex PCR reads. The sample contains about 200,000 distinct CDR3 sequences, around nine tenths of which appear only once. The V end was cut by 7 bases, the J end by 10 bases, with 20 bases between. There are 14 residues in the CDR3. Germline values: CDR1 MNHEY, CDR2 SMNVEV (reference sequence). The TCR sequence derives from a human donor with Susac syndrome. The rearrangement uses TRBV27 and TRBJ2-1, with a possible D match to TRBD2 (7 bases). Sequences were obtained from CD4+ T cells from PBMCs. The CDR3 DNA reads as TGTGCCAGCACAGAACGGGGGGCCCCTTTCGAGCAGTTCTTC. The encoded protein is CASTERGAPFEQFF.